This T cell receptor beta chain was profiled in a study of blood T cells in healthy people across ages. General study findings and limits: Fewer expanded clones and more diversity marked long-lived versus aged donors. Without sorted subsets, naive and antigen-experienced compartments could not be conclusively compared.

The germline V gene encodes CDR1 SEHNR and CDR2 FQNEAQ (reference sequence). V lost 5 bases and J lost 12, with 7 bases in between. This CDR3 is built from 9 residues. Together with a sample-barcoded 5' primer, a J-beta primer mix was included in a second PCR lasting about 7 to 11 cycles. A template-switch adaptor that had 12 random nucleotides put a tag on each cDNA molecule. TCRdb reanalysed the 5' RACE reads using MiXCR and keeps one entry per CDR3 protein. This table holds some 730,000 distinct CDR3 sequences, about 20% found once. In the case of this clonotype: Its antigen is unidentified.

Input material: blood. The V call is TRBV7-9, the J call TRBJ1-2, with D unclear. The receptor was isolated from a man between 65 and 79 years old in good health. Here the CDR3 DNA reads TGTGCCAGCAGCGCAAACCACACCTTC. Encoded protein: CASSANHTF.